This T cell receptor (beta chain) was profiled in a study of blood T cell repertoires in COVID-19. Sequencing was performed with immunoSEQ multiplex PCR; in TCRdb, only in-frame clones are kept and a portion is missing. This sample has around 150,000 clones, with around nine tenths found just once. The CDR3 contains 15 residues. Trimming removed 0 bases from V and 9 bases from J, with 13 bases in between. CDR1 and CDR2 from the germline V gene are SGDLS and YYNGEE. The chain uses TRBV9 and TRBJ1-6; the D gene is possibly TRBD1 (6 bases). This clonotype was sampled from a woman between 40 and 55 years old with acute or convalescent COVID-19. Material for sequencing was peripheral blood. The chain's CDR3 is CASSVEGGGLSPLHF. The CDR3, as DNA: TGTGCCAGCAGCGTAGAGGGGGGGGGTCTTTCACCCCTCCACTTT.